Detailed here is one T cell receptor beta chain. The sample originates from a study of blood T cell repertoires in COVID-19. Germline CDR1 and CDR2: LNHDA and SQIVND (reference sequence). There are 11 residues in the CDR3. V dropped 9 bases and J dropped 5 bases, with 10 bases sitting between them. Data came from immunoSEQ multiplex PCR; TCRdb stores just in-frame clones and leaves some out. In the table there are tens of thousands of clones, about 88% of which are singletons. The rearrangement uses TRBV19 and TRBJ1-1; maybe TRBD1 (6 bases). The material sequenced was peripheral blood. The sequence came from a man aged 65-85 years with acute or convalescent COVID-19. The CDR3 loop is CASRGWTEAFF. The CDR3, as DNA: TGTGCCAGCAGGGGTTGGACTGAAGCTTTCTTT.